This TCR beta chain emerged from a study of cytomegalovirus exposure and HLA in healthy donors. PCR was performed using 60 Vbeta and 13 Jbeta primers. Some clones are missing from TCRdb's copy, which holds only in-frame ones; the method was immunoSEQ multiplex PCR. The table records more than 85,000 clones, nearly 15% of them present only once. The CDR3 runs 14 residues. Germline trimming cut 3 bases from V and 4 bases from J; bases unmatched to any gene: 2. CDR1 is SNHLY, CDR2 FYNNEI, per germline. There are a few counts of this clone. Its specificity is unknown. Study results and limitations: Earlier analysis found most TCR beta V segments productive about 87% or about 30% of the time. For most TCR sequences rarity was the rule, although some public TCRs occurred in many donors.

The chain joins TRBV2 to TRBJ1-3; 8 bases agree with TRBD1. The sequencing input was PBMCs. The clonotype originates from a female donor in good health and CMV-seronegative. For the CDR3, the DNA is TGTGCCAGCAGTGACCGGACAGGGGGAAACACCATATATTTT. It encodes CASSDRTGGNTIYF.